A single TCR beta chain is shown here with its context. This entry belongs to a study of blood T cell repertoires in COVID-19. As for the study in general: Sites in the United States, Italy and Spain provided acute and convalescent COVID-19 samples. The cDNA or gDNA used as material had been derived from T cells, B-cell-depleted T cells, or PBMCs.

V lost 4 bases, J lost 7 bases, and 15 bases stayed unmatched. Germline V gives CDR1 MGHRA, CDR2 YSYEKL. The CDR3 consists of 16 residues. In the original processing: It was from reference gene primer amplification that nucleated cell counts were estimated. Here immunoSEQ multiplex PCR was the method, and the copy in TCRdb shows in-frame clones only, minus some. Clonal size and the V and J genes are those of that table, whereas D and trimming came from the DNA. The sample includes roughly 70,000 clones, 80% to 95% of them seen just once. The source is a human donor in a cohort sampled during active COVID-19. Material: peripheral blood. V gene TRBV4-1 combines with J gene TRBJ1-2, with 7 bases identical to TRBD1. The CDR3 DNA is TGCGCCAGCAGCCCCGGCCTTCAGGGGGACCCGTCTGGCTACACCTTC. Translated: CASSPGLQGDPSGYTF.